One T cell receptor (beta chain) is described in this entry. In the original workflow: Amplified reference gene primers provided the basis for estimating nucleated cell counts. Produced via immunoSEQ multiplex PCR; TCRdb's table is partial and in-frame only. V and J calls and clone size are copied from that table; D and trimming were computed from the DNA. The data show 200,000 to 250,000 clones, with more than 70% seen just once and 6.5% to 8.5% held by the top ten. This entry belongs to a study of blood T cell repertoires in COVID-19. Turning to the study itself: T cells, B-cell-depleted T cells, or PBMCs provided the cDNA or gDNA that served as material.

The sequenced material came from PBMCs or T cells enriched from blood (not recorded which). This TCR derives from a middle-aged woman with acute COVID-19.

CDR3 nucleotides: TGTGCCAGCAGCCTTGAGGGGGGGGACGATTCACCCCTCCACTTT. Protein: CASSLEGGDDSPLHF. The V gene is TRBV4-2, the J gene TRBJ1-6, with a possible D match to TRBD1 (6 bases). The germline V gene has CDR1 LGHNA and CDR2 YNFKEQ. CDR3 length: 15 residues. The V end was cut by 4 bases, the J end by 8 bases, with 15 bases between.